Listed below are T cell receptor beta chains from one sample, sequenced in a study of T cell responses to AZD1222 COVID-19 vaccine. Some clones are missing from TCRdb's copy, which holds only in-frame ones; the method was immunoSEQ multiplex PCR. There are 120,000 or so clones in the sample; under 85% occur only once, and approximately 6.2% lies in the top ten. The sample was peripheral blood, taken on day 0 of AZD1222 vaccination. These receptors all stem from an adult in good health. Both conserved end residues are part of each CDR3. D genes are given only for firm matches. Rows give clone size only sometimes, using once, few, many, or a class for an expanded clone.

D gene | J gene | CDR3 length | clone size | V gene | CDR3 protein | CDR3 DNA
- | TRBJ2-1 | 13 | - | TRBV27 | CASSSGSYNEQFF | TGTGCCAGCAGTTCAGGGTCCTACAATGAGCAGTTCTTC
TRBD1 | TRBJ1-2 | 14 | few | TRBV28 | CASSRTGTVYGYTF | TGTGCCAGCAGTAGAACCGGGACAGTCTATGGCTACACCTTC
TRBD2 | TRBJ2-5 | 15 | - | TRBV7-8 | CASSLGGDSQETQYF | TGTGCCAGCAGCTTGGGGGGGGACTCACAAGAGACCCAGTACTTC
TRBD2 | TRBJ2-3 | 15 | many | TRBV5-4 | CASSSSGGPTDTQYF | TGTGCCAGCAGCTCTAGCGGGGGGCCCACAGATACGCAGTATTTT
- | TRBJ1-2 | 11 | - | TRBV29-1 | CSVQRAGGYTF | TGCAGCGTTCAACGAGCGGGAGGCTACACCTTC
TRBD1 | TRBJ1-6 | 16 | - | TRBV7-8 | CASSVTGTDVNSPLHF | TGTGCCAGCAGCGTTACCGGGACAGACGTAAATTCACCCCTCCACTTT
TRBD1 | TRBJ1-2 | 16 | once | TRBV28 | CASSKMGQTRGHGYTF | TGTGCCAGCAGTAAAATGGGACAGACTAGGGGCCATGGCTACACCTTC
- | TRBJ2-1 | 17 | - | TRBV19 | CASKGQGPGRGRNEQFF | TGTGCCAGTAAGGGGCAAGGGCCAGGGAGGGGGCGGAATGAGCAGTTCTTC
- | TRBJ1-6 | 13 | - | TRBV5-1 | CASSPVEGSPLHF | TGCGCCAGCAGCCCCGTGGAGGGTTCACCCCTCCACTTT
- | TRBJ2-6 | 19 | - | TRBV7-9 | CASSPESRGRGSGANVLTF | TGTGCCAGCAGCCCGGAGTCCAGGGGACGAGGATCTGGGGCCAACGTCCTGACTTTC
- | TRBJ2-7 | 14 | - | TRBV18 | CASSPRQEDYEQYF | TGTGCCAGCTCACCACGGCAGGAGGACTACGAGCAGTACTTC
- | TRBJ2-7 | 16 | - | TRBV2 | CASSEEVAGTLGEQYF | TGTGCCAGCAGTGAAGAGGTGGCAGGAACTCTAGGGGAGCAGTACTTC
- | TRBJ2-7 | 15 | - | TRBV5-1 | CASSLAGQVSYEQYF | TGCGCCAGCAGCTTGGCCGGTCAGGTTTCCTACGAGCAGTACTTC
- | TRBJ1-3 | 14 | - | TRBV6-5 | CASSSSLSGNTIYF | TGTGCCAGCAGCTCAAGCCTCTCTGGAAACACCATATATTTT
- | TRBJ2-3 | 18 | - | TRBV11-3 | CASRNGGLQGQGTDTQYF | TGTGCCAGCAGGAATGGGGGGCTTCAGGGGCAGGGCACAGATACGCAGTATTTT
- | TRBJ1-5 | 14 | - | TRBV27 | CASSLGYSNQPQHF | TGTGCCAGCAGCCTGGGGTATAGCAATCAGCCCCAGCATTTT
- | TRBJ2-7 | 14 | - | TRBV7-9 | CASSPRGGKMVQYF | TGTGCCAGCAGCCCTAGGGGTGGGAAAATGGTGCAGTACTTC
TRBD1 | TRBJ2-3 | 14 | - | TRBV28 | CASLQGGSTDTQYF | TGTGCCAGCTTACAGGGGGGTAGCACAGATACGCAGTATTTT
- | TRBJ1-1 | 15 | - | TRBV6-5 | CASSPTWMGRTEAFF | TGTGCCAGCAGTCCCACCTGGATGGGGAGGACTGAAGCTTTCTTT
- | TRBJ1-1 | 15 | - | TRBV6-2/TRBV6-3 | CASSPGVRGNTEAFF | TGTGCCAGCAGTCCGGGGGTGAGGGGGAACACTGAAGCTTTCTTT
- | TRBJ1-2 | 14 | - | TRBV3-1/TRBV3-2 | CASSRTGKNYGYTF | TGTGCCAGCAGCCGAACCGGGAAGAACTATGGCTACACCTTC
TRBD2 | TRBJ2-7 | 14 | few | TRBV3-1/TRBV3-2 | CASSPLADGVEQYF | TGTGCCAGCAGCCCACTAGCGGACGGTGTGGAGCAGTACTTC
TRBD1 | TRBJ2-5 | 16 | - | TRBV19 | CASSIYRGLRQETQYF | TGTGCCAGTAGTATCTACAGGGGGCTTAGGCAAGAGACCCAGTACTTC
- | TRBJ2-3 | 16 | - | TRBV18 | CASSPGAGRSTDTQYF | TGTGCCAGCTCACCCGGGGCGGGGAGAAGCACAGATACGCAGTATTTT
- | TRBJ2-1 | 17 | - | TRBV21-1 | CASSTSPTGEGYNEQFF | TGTGCCAGCAGCACCTCCCCGACAGGGGAGGGTTACAATGAGCAGTTCTTC
TRBD2 | TRBJ2-5 | 15 | - | TRBV5-1 | CASSFESGGWETQYF | TGCGCCAGCAGCTTCGAGTCGGGGGGGTGGGAGACCCAGTACTTC
- | TRBJ2-3 | 17 | - | TRBV1 | CTSRRTSGGQFTDTQYF | TGCACCAGCAGGCGGACTAGCGGGGGCCAATTCACAGATACGCAGTATTTT
- | TRBJ2-3 | 12 | - | TRBV5-1 | CASSLDLDTQYF | TGCGCCAGCAGCTTGGACCTAGATACGCAGTATTTT
- | TRBJ2-5 | 13 | - | TRBV12-3/TRBV12-4 | CASSLNNEETQYF | TGTGCCAGCAGTTTGAATAACGAAGAGACCCAGTACTTC
- | TRBJ2-7 | 13 | - | TRBV30 | CAWSVGVTYEQYF | TGTGCCTGGAGTGTGGGGGTAACCTACGAGCAGTACTTC
TRBD1 | TRBJ1-5 | 13 | - | TRBV28 | CASSPGGRQPQHF | TGTGCCAGCAGTCCAGGGGGAAGGCAGCCCCAGCATTTT
TRBD1 | TRBJ2-3 | 14 | - | TRBV7-8 | CASSFGTGQDTQYF | TGTGCCAGCAGCTTTGGGACAGGGCAAGATACGCAGTATTTT
- | TRBJ2-1 | 14 | - | TRBV24-1 | CATSDSKLQDEQFF | TGTGCCACCAGTGATTCGAAACTCCAGGATGAGCAGTTCTTC
TRBD1 | TRBJ1-6 | 15 | - | TRBV5-4 | CASSGTGGRNSPLHF | TGTGCCAGCAGCGGGACAGGGGGACGAAATTCACCCCTCCACTTT